This T cell receptor beta chain came from a study of radiotherapy plus CTLA-4 blockade in lung cancer. Study-level background: Of the patients, about 20% showed objective responses and about 30% attained disease control.

For this clone: Its antigen is not known.

Some clones are missing from TCRdb's copy, which holds only in-frame ones; the method was immunoSEQ multiplex PCR. This table holds about 25,000 clones, around 66% found once. V was pared by 0 bases and J by 11 bases, with 26 bases between. The length of the CDR3 is 18 residues. Per the germline V gene, CDR1 is MGHRA and CDR2 is YSYEKL. Study outcomes and limitations: Blood-borne expansion of tumor-derived TCR clones followed radiotherapy plus ipilimumab.

The sample consisted of peripheral blood, taken from a patient treated with radiotherapy plus ipilimumab. The chain combines TRBV4-1 with TRBJ1-5, with a weak D call TRBD1 (5 bases). This receptor was obtained from a human donor with non-small cell lung cancer who had stable disease on radiotherapy plus ipilimumab. This CDR3 is CASSQDSIRSGSGLAQHF. The CDR3 DNA reads as TGCGCCAGCAGCCAAGACAGCATAAGAAGCGGATCAGGGTTGGCCCAGCATTTT.